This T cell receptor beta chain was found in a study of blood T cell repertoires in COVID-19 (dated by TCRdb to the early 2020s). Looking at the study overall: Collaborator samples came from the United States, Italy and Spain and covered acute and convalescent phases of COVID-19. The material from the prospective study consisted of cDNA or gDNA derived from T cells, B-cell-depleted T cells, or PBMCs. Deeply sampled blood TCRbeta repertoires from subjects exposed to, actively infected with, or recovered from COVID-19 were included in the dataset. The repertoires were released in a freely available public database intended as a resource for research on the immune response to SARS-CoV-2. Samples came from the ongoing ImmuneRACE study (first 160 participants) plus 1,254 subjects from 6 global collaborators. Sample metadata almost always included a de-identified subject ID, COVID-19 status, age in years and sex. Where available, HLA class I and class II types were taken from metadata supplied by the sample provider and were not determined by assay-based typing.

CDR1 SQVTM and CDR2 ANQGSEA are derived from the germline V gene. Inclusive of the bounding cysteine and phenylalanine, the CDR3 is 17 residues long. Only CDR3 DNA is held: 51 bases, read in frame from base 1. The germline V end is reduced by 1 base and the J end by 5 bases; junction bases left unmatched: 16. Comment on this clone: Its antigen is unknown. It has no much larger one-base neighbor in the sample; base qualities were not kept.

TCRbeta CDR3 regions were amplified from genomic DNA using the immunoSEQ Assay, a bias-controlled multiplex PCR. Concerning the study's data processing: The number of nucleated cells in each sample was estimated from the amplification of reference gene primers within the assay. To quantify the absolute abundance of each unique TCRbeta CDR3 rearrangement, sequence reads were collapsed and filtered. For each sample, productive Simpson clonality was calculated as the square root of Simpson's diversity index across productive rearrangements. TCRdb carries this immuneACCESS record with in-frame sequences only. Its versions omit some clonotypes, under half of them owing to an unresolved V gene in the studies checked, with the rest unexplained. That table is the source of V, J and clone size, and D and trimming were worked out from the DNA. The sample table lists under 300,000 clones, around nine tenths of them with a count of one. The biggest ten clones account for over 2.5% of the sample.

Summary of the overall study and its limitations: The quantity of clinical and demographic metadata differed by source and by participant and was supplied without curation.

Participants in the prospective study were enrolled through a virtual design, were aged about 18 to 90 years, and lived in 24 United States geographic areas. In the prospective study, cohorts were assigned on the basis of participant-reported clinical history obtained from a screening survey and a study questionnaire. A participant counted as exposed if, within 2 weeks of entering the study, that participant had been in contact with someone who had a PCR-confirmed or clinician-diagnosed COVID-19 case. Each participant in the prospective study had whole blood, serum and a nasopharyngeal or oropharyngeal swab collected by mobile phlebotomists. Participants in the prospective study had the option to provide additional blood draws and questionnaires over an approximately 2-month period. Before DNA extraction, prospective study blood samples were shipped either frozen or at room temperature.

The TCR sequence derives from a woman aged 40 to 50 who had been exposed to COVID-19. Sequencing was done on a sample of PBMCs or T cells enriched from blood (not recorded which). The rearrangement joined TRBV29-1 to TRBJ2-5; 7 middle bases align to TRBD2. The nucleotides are TGCAGCGTTGAAGGTCCTGTATTCCTAGCGGAGGGGGAGACCCAGTACTTC. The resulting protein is CSVEGPVFLAEGETQYF.